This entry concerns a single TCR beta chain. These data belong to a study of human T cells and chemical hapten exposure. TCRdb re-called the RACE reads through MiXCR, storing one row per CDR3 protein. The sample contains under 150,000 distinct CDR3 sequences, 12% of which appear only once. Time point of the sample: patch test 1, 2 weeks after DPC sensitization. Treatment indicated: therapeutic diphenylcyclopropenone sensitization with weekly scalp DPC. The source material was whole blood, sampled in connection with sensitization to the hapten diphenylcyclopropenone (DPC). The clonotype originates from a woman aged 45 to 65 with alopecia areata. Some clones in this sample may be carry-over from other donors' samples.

In nucleotides, the CDR3 is TGTGCCAGCAGTTCAAATACCAATCAGCCCCAGCATTTT. Amino acids: CASSSNTNQPQHF. J is TRBJ1-5 and V is TRBV28; D unclear. This CDR3 contains 13 residues. V lost 4 bases and J 3 bases, leaving 7 bases between the germline ends. Per the germline V gene, CDR1 is MDHEN and CDR2 is SYDVKM.